What follows are 13 T cell receptor gamma chains derived from one specimen sequenced in a study of gamma-delta chains in newborns, infants, children (dated by TCRdb to between 2018 and 2021). Sequencing instrument: Illumina MiSeq. With CATT, TCRdb called clones again from the public reads; duplicate DNA rows were later joined. Here the sample has 1,000 to 1,500 gamma-chain clones; 56% occur a single time. The ten largest clones represent approximately 8.4% of the sample. The sequencing sample was made of blood. These receptors all come from a child who was a newborn, infant or young child, either healthy, febrile or measles-vaccinated (not recorded which).

About this clone: A far larger clone is a single base away, which makes a read error likely. V and J are TRGV2 and TRGJ1 or TRGJ2. The J gene, absent from TCRdb, was called here by matching the DNA to germline. This CDR3 has 12 residues. V lost 3 bases and J lost 6; bases outside the gene matches: 5. Germline V gene lookup returns CDR1 EGSNGY and CDR2 YDSYNSKV. The CDR3 DNA follows: TGTGCCACCTGGGACAGGCGTTATAAGAAACTCTTT. This sequence encodes CATWDRRYKKLF.

This clone has just a few counts. This sample also contains other DNA sequences that code for the same CDR3. The rearrangement joins TRGV2 to TRGJ1 or TRGJ2. The CDR3 covers 13 residues. Germline V gives CDR1 EGSNGY, CDR2 YDSYNSKV. V lost 1 base, J lost 1 base, and 1 base stayed unmatched. The CDR3 region has the DNA TGTGCCACCTGGGACGGTAATTATTATAAGAAACTCTTT. Translation: CATWDGNYYKKLF.

Remarks on this clone: This may be a read error, as it is one base from a much larger clone. The rearrangement joins TRGV9 to TRGJ1 or TRGJ2. The J gene, left out of TCRdb, was set here by checking the DNA against germline. CDR1 is GITISATS, CDR2 ISYDGTV, per germline (reference sequence). CDR3 length equals 10 residues. The trim removed 6 bases at V and 12 bases at J, leaving 8 bases unmatched. The CDR3 DNA reads as TGTGCCTTGTGGCCTGGGAGGAAACTCTTT. This codes for CALWPGRKLF.

As for this clone: A much larger clonotype is one base distant, so this may be a read error. This chain uses TRGV4 with TRGJ1 or TRGJ2. In the absence of a J gene in TCRdb, the DNA was matched to germline to assign it here. The V gene end was trimmed by 0 bases and the J gene end by 12 bases; junction bases not matched to a gene: 11. The CDR3 is made up of 13 amino acids. Looked up from germline, CDR1 is EGSTGY and CDR2 is YDSYTSSV. CDR3 in amino acids: CATWDGHRSRKLF. Here the CDR3 DNA reads TGTGCCACCTGGGATGGGCACCGGTCCCGGAAACTCTTT.

V gene TRGV8 was called; the J gene was not. Germline CDR1 reads VENAVY; CDR2 reads YDSYNSRV. This CDR3 comprises 16 residues. The CDR3 DNA reads TGTGCCACCTGGGATAGGCAAGAGGTGGGCAAAAAAATCAAGGTCTTT. This translates into CATWDRQEVGKKIKVF.

Note on this clone: The junction does not match germline at one end; this may be a read error. The rearrangement joins TRGV3 to TRGJ1 or TRGJ2. Germline V CDR1 and CDR2: VTNTFY, YDVSTARD (reference sequence). This CDR3 has 10 amino acids. CDR3 bases: TGCGCCACCTGGGCTTATAAGAAACTCTTT. Its translation: CATWAYKKLF.

As for this clone: Additional DNA sequences in this sample encode the identical CDR3. The V and J genes are TRGV4 and TRGJ1 or TRGJ2. The J gene was not available in TCRdb and was assigned here by matching the DNA to germline segments. J was trimmed by 1 base and V by 0 bases; bases with no gene match: 0. This CDR3 contains 13 residues. The germline gives CDR1 EGSTGY, CDR2 YDSYTSSV. The CDR3 coding sequence is TGTGCCACCTGGGATGGGAATTATTATAAGAAACTCTTT. It translates to CATWDGNYYKKLF.

Concerning this clone: This sequence may be a read error, since a much larger clone differs from it by one base. The chain carries TRGV3 and TRGJ1 or TRGJ2. The J gene, absent from TCRdb, was called here by matching the DNA to germline. CDR3 size: 14 residues. Germline V gives CDR1 VTNTFY, CDR2 YDVSTARD (reference sequence). Trimming cost V 3 bases and J 4 bases; bases outside gene matches: 9. This CDR3 reads CATWDGPRYYKKLF. The CDR3 DNA sequence: TGTGCCACCTGGGACGGGCCGCGGTATTATAAGAAACTCTTT.

As regards this clone: This could be a read error, since a much larger clone is one nucleotide away. The V and J genes are TRGV5 and TRGJ1 or TRGJ2. Germline matching of the DNA provided the J gene here, since TCRdb leaves it blank. Germline CDR1 is VINAFY and CDR2 is YDVSNSKD. This CDR3 comprises 13 residues. CDR3 bases: TGTGCCTCCTGGGACTCTAATTATTATAAGAAACTCTTT. Its translation is CASWDSNYYKKLF.

This clone has just one count. A read error may be the cause here, since a much bigger clone is one base away. The J gene is TRGJ1 or TRGJ2, the V gene TRGV2. The J gene, missing from TCRdb, was assigned here through DNA to germline matching. This CDR3 is built from 14 residues. Germline-derived CDR1 and CDR2 are EGSNGY and YDSYNSKV. This chain's CDR3 is CAAWDGGDYYKKLF. CDR3 coding DNA: TGTGCCGCCTGGGACGGGGGGGATTATTATAAGAAACTCTTT.

As concerns this clone: Possible read error: a much larger clone is one base away. The V call is TRGV2, the J call TRGJ1 or TRGJ2. Since TCRdb gives no J gene, matching the DNA to germline was used here to assign it. Looked up from germline, CDR1 is EGSNGY and CDR2 is YDSYNSKV. Germline trimming cut 0 bases from V and 4 bases from J; bases unmatched to any gene: 3. This CDR3 region has 13 residues. In DNA form, the CDR3 reads TGTGCCACCTGGGACGGGCCATATTATAAGAAACTCTTT. This codes for CATWDGPYYKKLF.

For this clone: A read error may be the cause here, since a much bigger clone is one base away. At the DNA level, this CDR3 is encoded by other sequences in the same sample as well. Here the V gene is TRGV9, but the J gene went uncalled. The CDR3 covers 11 residues. CDR1 GITISATS and CDR2 ISYDGTV come from the germline V gene (reference sequence). CDR3 residues: CALWEGGKKLF. CDR3 nucleotides: TGTGCCTTGTGGGAGGGGGGTAAGAAACTCTTC.

A word on this clone: A much bigger clone sits one base away, suggesting this may be a read error. The CDR3 DNA sequence: TGTGCCACCTGGGACTGGCAGAATTATTATAAGAAACTCTTT. Protein sequence: CATWDWQNYYKKLF. V is TRGV2 and J is TRGJ1 or TRGJ2. Since TCRdb gives no J gene, matching the DNA to germline was used here to assign it. The trim removed 3 bases at V and 0 bases at J, leaving 5 bases unmatched. The CDR3 totals 14 residues. Germline CDR1 EGSNGY, CDR2 YDSYNSKV.